This T cell receptor (beta chain) was recorded in a study of CD8+ T cells in alopecia areata. For the study at large: Tofacitinib therapy lasting 6 to 18 months was followed by 6 months off drug.

Per germline, CDR1 SGHTA and CDR2 FQGTGA. The length of the CDR3 is 16 residues. Losses at the gene ends were 0 bases for V and 4 bases for J; bases not matched to a gene: 4. Study findings and constraints: There were also resident alphabeta T cells of normal skin sequenced in scalp samples. Patients displayed less clarity in TCR sharing than mice, a finding possibly related to HLA.

Of note for this clone: No antigen is known for it.

cDNA reverse transcribed from extracted RNA served as the sequencing template. Libraries were prepared by immunoSEQ multiplex PCR; TCRdb keeps only in-frame clonotypes and omits some of them. The data hold more than 200,000 clones, with around two thirds observed a single time. Alopecia areata patients provided lesional scalp punch biopsies and peripheral blood, both collected for the study. This clonotype originated in a human donor with alopecia areata. The specimen was CD4+ T cells sorted from blood, collected at week 0. The chain joins TRBV7-3 to TRBJ1-1; 11 nucleotides match TRBD1. In DNA form, the CDR3 reads TGTGCCAGCAGCTTAACCGGACAGGGGGCTAGCACTGAAGCTTTCTTT. Translated: CASSLTGQGASTEAFF.